The 30 T cell receptor beta chains below all came from one sample that was sequenced in a study of tumor-infiltrating lymphocytes in primary liver carcinoma. DNA and RNA were both co-extracted from approximately 20-30 mg of bulk tissue that had not been sorted. From approximately 0.5 ug of total RNA, TCR beta-specific cDNA was reverse-transcribed using a constant-region primer. Researchers made the TCR beta libraries by running three nested multiplex PCR rounds with slightly modified ARM-PCR. The opening two PCR rounds, around 10 cycles each, paired TRBV1-TRBV30 forward primers with a C-beta reverse primer. TCRdb ran MiXCR on the multiplex PCR reads and lists one entry per CDR3 protein. The sample has some 30,000 distinct CDR3 sequences; 76% are singletons. What was sequenced was liver tumor tissue from sampling region 5. Subset of the sample: tumor region T5, tumor centre. The source of these receptors is a middle-aged man with primary liver carcinoma and hepatitis B virus infection.

Worth noting for this clonotype: Its ends do not fully match the called genes, so a read error is possible. CDR3 sequence (DNA): TGTGCCATCAGTTACCCAGAACTGAACATTGAAGCTTTCTTT. This sequence encodes CAISYPELNIEAFF. This sequence joins TRBV6-2 or TRBV6-3 and TRBJ1-1; no clear D. Germline CDR1 MNHEY, CDR2 SVGEGT. The CDR3 contains 14 residues.

The V and J genes are TRBV10-3 and TRBJ1-1; no reliable D call. The CDR3 consists of 15 residues. From germline, CDR1 is ENHRY and CDR2 SYGVKD. The V end lost 11 bases, the J end lost 2 bases, and 21 bases lay between the germline ends. The CDR3 DNA follows: TGTGCCGCCAGTGAGCGGCGGATAGTTAACACTGAAGCTTTCTTT. Translation: CAASERRIVNTEAFF.

In this sample, this clonotype turned up once. A junction boundary mismatches the germline segment, possibly from a read error. The rearrangement uses TRBV6-1 and TRBJ2-3; D possibly matches TRBD1 or TRBD2 (5 bases each). This CDR3 spans 12 amino acids. Germline V gene data show CDR1 as MNHNS and CDR2 as SASEGT. CDR3 amino acids: CANSEVGETWYF. For the CDR3, the DNA is TGTGCCAACAGTGAAGTGGGGGAAACGTGGTATTTT.

Concerning this clonotype itself: Germline and junction disagree at one end, which may indicate a read error. This sequence joins TRBV5-1 and TRBJ2-3; a possible D gene is TRBD1 (6 bases). This CDR3 has 16 amino acids. Germline V gene sequence: CDR1 SGHRS, CDR2 YFSETQ. CDR3 DNA: TGCGTCAGCAGCTTAGGAGCAGGGGATTGGGGAGATACGCAGTATTTT. Amino acids: CVSSLGAGDWGDTQYF.

As regards this clonotype: The missing conserved phenylalanine or tryptophan at the end of this CDR3 makes a read error likely. J is TRBJ2-3 and V is TRBV11-2; no definite D call. Germline CDR1 is SGHAT and CDR2 is FQNNGV. The CDR3 contains 16 residues. DNA of the CDR3: TGTGGCAGCAGTCGACAACCCATCAACCCCACAGATACGCAGTATCTT. This encodes CGSSRQPINPTDTQYL.

Regarding this clonotype: An end of the junction does not agree with germline; a read error may underlie this. This chain joins TRBV5-6 and TRBJ2-4, with TRBD1 matching over 8 bases. The CDR3 consists of 19 residues. Germline V CDR1 and CDR2: SGHDT, YYEEEE. The DNA of the CDR3 is TGTGCCAGCAGCTTGTCAGGGGGCGGGACTCTTCTAGCCAAAAACATTGAGTACTTC. Its translation is CASSLSGGGTLLAKNIEYF.

This rearrangement joins TRBV4-2 to TRBJ2-7; D possibly uses TRBD1 or TRBD2 (5 bases each). Trimming removed 0 bases from V and 3 bases from J, with 15 bases in between. Germline V gene data show CDR1 as LGHNA and CDR2 as YNFKEQ. The CDR3 is 16 residues long. Written as DNA, the CDR3 is TGTGCCAGCAGCCAAGATTCTGGGGGTATTCACTACGAGCAGTACTTC. Its translation: CASSQDSGGIHYEQYF.

Note on this clonotype: At one end the junction does not follow the germline gene, possibly because of a read error. V and J are TRBV29-1 and TRBJ2-7, with 10 bases matching TRBD2. This CDR3 comprises 13 residues. CDR1 and CDR2 (germline): SQVTM, ANQGSEA. CDR3 sequence (DNA): TGCGGCGTTGGTGCTAGCGGGAGTTACGAGCAGCACTTC. Protein product: CGVGASGSYEQHF.

The rearrangement links TRBV4-2 to TRBJ2-7; TRBD2 matches at 7 bases. This CDR3 is 18 amino acids long. From germline, CDR1 is LGHNA and CDR2 YNFKEQ. J was trimmed by 5 bases and V by 9 bases; bases with no gene match: 25. The DNA for the CDR3 is TGTGCCAGTAGTGGAAAACCAGGACTAGAGGGAGGGCCACACGAGCAGTACTTC. Protein product: CASSGKPGLEGGPHEQYF.

This clonotype was detected many times. The rearrangement joins TRBV6-6 to TRBJ1-4; D gene ambiguous. Trimming cost V 2 bases and J 6 bases, with 16 bases left between them. This CDR3 region has 16 residues. In germline, CDR1 is MNHNY, CDR2 SVGAGI (reference sequence). CDR3 sequence (DNA): TGTGCCAGCAGTTACGCCGAAGAGGGTTTCCATGAAAAACTGTTTTTT. Translation gives CASSYAEEGFHEKLFF.

A note on this clonotype: The CDR3 does not close with the conserved phenylalanine or tryptophan, likely indicating a read error. The chain is built from TRBV7-9 and TRBJ2-7, with TRBD2 matching 13 bases. V was clipped by 5 bases and J by 2 bases; unmatched bases: 12. Germline V lookup: CDR1 SEHNR, CDR2 FQNEAQ (reference sequence). The CDR3 consists of 18 residues. CDR3 coding DNA: TGTGCCAGCAGCGGTGGGACTAGCGGGAACCAGCGTCCCTACGAGCAGTACTCC. It translates to CASSGGTSGNQRPYEQYS.

With respect to this clonotype: Germline is not matched at one junction end, which may reflect a read error. V usage is TRBV11-2 and J usage is TRBJ2-3; the D is unclear. CDR3 length equals 16 residues. Germline CDR1 SGHAT, CDR2 FQNNGV. The CDR3 region has the DNA TGTGCCAGCAGCCGAGTACCCATCAACCCCACAGATACGCAGTACTTT. Translating gives CASSRVPINPTDTQYF.

The CDR3 nucleotides read TGTGCGTGCAGCTTGGGCAAAGCGGTGTATAATGAGCAGTTCTTC. Translation gives CACSLGKAVYNEQFF. This chain joins TRBV11-2 and TRBJ2-1; D perhaps matches TRBD2 (5 bases). The germline gives CDR1 SGHAT, CDR2 FQNNGV. The CDR3 is 15 amino acids.

This rearrangement joins TRBV6-1 to TRBJ2-5, with 8 bases lining up with TRBD1. The germline gives CDR1 MNHNS, CDR2 SASEGT. The J segment lost 4 bases and the V segment lost 2 bases, leaving 9 bases of the junction unmatched. This CDR3 has 16 amino acids. The CDR3, as DNA: TGTGCCAGCAGTGAATCGCGATGCAGGGGGCGAGAGACCCAGTACTTC. Protein: CASSESRCRGRETQYF.

The V call is TRBV29-1, the J call TRBJ2-1; the D gene is possibly TRBD2 (6 bases). Germline lookup yields CDR1 SQVTM and CDR2 ANQGSEA. The CDR3 sequence is 14 residues long. The V end was cut by 2 bases, the J end by 6 bases, with 14 bases between. Written as DNA, the CDR3 is TGCAGCGTTGAATATGGCGGGACGGGCAATGAGCAGTTCTTC. Translating it yields CSVEYGGTGNEQFF.

For this clonotype: One end of the junction varies from germline; a read error may be responsible. The rearrangement links TRBV14 to TRBJ1-1; tentative D call: TRBD1 (6 bases). The CDR3 consists of 14 residues. The germline V gene has CDR1 SGHDN and CDR2 FVKESK. The CDR3 coding sequence is TGTGCTAGCACCCTTCGCCAAGGGGGCACTGAAGCTTTCTTT. This encodes CASTLRQGGTEAFF.

With regard to this clonotype: A much more abundant neighbour one base away suggests this may be a read error. The chain recombines TRBV7-9 with TRBJ2-7, with 7 bases matching TRBD1. Germline V CDR1 and CDR2: SEHNR, FQNEAQ (reference sequence). The length of the CDR3 is 14 residues. This CDR3 reads CASSEDRATYEQCF. Written as DNA, the CDR3 is TGTGCCAGCAGCGAAGACAGGGCAACCTACGAGCAGTGCTTC.

A remark on this clonotype: Sequence at one end of the junction differs from germline and may be a read error. The chain combines TRBV11-2 with TRBJ2-7; TRBD2 is a possible D gene (5 bases). The V gene's germline CDR1 is SGHAT and CDR2 FQNNGV. The CDR3 loop spans 15 amino acids. The CDR3 region has the DNA TGTGCCGGCAATTTAGAGTCCGGGATCTCTGGCGAGCAATACTTC. Residues: CAGNLESGISGEQYF.

The chain couples TRBV6-1 to TRBJ2-3, with D unclear. V was pared by 1 base and J by 14 bases, with 13 bases between. Germline-derived CDR1 and CDR2 are MNHNS and SASEGT. The CDR3 sequence is 12 residues long. The CDR3 DNA sequence: TGTGCCAGCAGTGAAGTGTGGGAAACGTGGTATTTT. Encoded protein: CASSEVWETWYF.

Of note for this clonotype: Mismatch with germline at one junction end may stem from a read error. The chain uses TRBV5-5 and TRBJ2-7; D unresolved. The CDR3 consists of 17 residues. Germline-derived CDR1 and CDR2 are SGHKS and YYEKEE (reference sequence). The CDR3 region has the DNA TGTGTCAGCAGCTTGGAGCAATACCCGACTCGGCCCTACGAGCAGTACTTC. Encoded protein: CVSSLEQYPTRPYEQYF.

This sequence joins TRBV12-3 or TRBV12-4 and TRBJ2-5, with D possibly matching TRBD2 (5 bases). V was trimmed by 5 bases and J by 3 bases, leaving 13 bases between them. The CDR3 runs 14 residues. In DNA, the CDR3 is TGTGCCAGCAGTCCCGCCGGGGTTGAAGAGACCCAGTACTTC. Translating it yields CASSPAGVEETQYF.

This clonotype showed up many times. The rearrangement joins TRBV5-4 to TRBJ1-6, with a possible D match to TRBD1 (6 bases). The CDR3 has 13 amino acids. The germline V gene has CDR1 SGHNT and CDR2 YYREEE (reference sequence). Trimming shortened V by 4 bases and J by 14 bases, and 16 bases separated the two germline ends. In nucleotides, the CDR3 is TGTGCCAGCAGCATAGAGCCGGAGGGGGCCCTCCACTTT. Amino acid sequence: CASSIEPEGALHF.

For this clonotype: Given a much more abundant clone one base away, this may be a read error. This chain joins TRBV19 and TRBJ2-1; 10 bases are shared with TRBD2. J was trimmed by 12 bases and V by 3 bases; bases with no gene match: 5. Germline V gene sequence: CDR1 LNHDA, CDR2 SQIVND (reference sequence). The CDR3 is made up of 13 amino acids. CDR3: CASSIRTSGVQFF. The CDR3 coding sequence is TGTGCCAGTAGTATTCGGACTAGCGGTGTGCAGTTCTTC. Full variable domain (outside the CDR3, taken from reference TRBV19 and TRBJ2-1): DGGITQSPKYLFRKEGQNVTLSCEQNLNHDAMYWYRQDPGQGLRLIYYSQIVNDFQKGDIAEGYSVSREKKESFPLTVTSAQKNPTAFYLCASSIRTSGVQFFGPGTRLTVL.

Only one count was recorded for this clonotype. CDR3 sequence: CASSKPLAGGSTDRRYF. DNA for the CDR3: TGTGCCAGCAGTAAGCCGCTAGCGGGTGGTAGTACAGATAGGCGGTATTTT. The V gene is TRBV7-9, the J gene TRBJ2-3, with TRBD2 matching over 8 bases. V shed 6 bases, J shed 14 bases, and the junction held 25 bases outside the gene matches. Germline V gene data show CDR1 as SEHNR and CDR2 as FQNEAQ (reference sequence). The length of the CDR3 is 17 residues.

This clonotype was detected ten times or more. The chain joins TRBV7-3 to TRBJ2-7; D is ambiguous. V lost 1 base to trimming and J lost 0 bases, with 7 bases between them. Germline values: CDR1 SGHTA, CDR2 FQGTGA. The CDR3 sequence is 14 residues long. The CDR3 DNA reads TGTGCCAGCAGCTTAAGCGCTAACTCCTACGAGCAGTACTTC. This encodes CASSLSANSYEQYF.

The table lists this clonotype with a count of one. Here the CDR3 omits its conserved ending phenylalanine or tryptophan, so a read error is the likely source. It is unclear where the CDR3 begins or ends on the DNA, so no DNA is shown, and the CDR3 is as TCRdb lists it. This rearrangement joins TRBV11-2 to TRBJ2-5; no DNA check was done on the table's D call, TRBD2. Ends included, the CDR3 has 16 residues. In germline, CDR1 is SGHAT, CDR2 FQNNGV. The CDR3 spells CTSSQTPGGGKESHYY.

This clonotype was picked up many times. The chain recombines TRBV29-1 with TRBJ2-1, with D perhaps matching TRBD1 (6 bases). The length of the CDR3 is 14 residues. Trimming stripped 8 bases from V and 6 bases from J, with 20 bases between. The V gene's germline CDR1 is SQVTM and CDR2 ANQGSEA. CDR3 in amino acids: CSTLTGTLGNEQFF. The DNA of the CDR3 is TGCAGCACCCTGACAGGTACCCTCGGCAATGAGCAGTTCTTC.

As for this clonotype: The junction and the germline gene differ at one end; a read error may be behind it. The chain has TRBV29-1 and TRBJ2-5; 7 bases agree with TRBD2. Looked up from germline, CDR1 is SQVTM and CDR2 is ANQGSEA. The CDR3 extends over 13 amino acids. The CDR3 DNA reads as TGCAGGGTTGGTGGGAGGGCCGCTGAGACCCAGTACTTC. Its translation is CRVGGRAAETQYF.

Remarks on this clonotype: A read error may explain this, as a much larger clone is one base away. The CDR3 carries no conserved terminal phenylalanine or tryptophan, so it likely arises from a read error. Because the CDR3's place on the DNA is in doubt, the DNA is left out and the CDR3 is given as listed by TCRdb. The rearrangement uses TRBV5-6 and TRBJ2-2; no DNA check was done on the table's D call, TRBD1. Per germline, CDR1 SGHDT and CDR2 YYEEEE. The CDR3 comprises 15 residues, both ends counted. The CDR3 is CVSSSGTGVTGELFP.

In this sample, this clonotype turned up once. CDR3 protein: CASSYLWDEQYF. The CDR3 DNA reads TGTGCCAGCAGCTATCTTTGGGACGAGCAGTACTTC. The chain carries TRBV7-9 and TRBJ2-7; no firm D call. Germline V gives CDR1 SEHNR, CDR2 FQNEAQ (reference sequence). V gave up 4 bases and J gave up 5 bases, with 9 bases separating them. The CDR3 loop spans 12 amino acids.